These T cell receptor beta chains were read from a single sample in a study of cytomegalovirus exposure and HLA in healthy donors. The assay was immunoSEQ multiplex PCR, and TCRdb's table has in-frame clones only and misses some. Of over 50,000 clones in the sample, 55% to 75% were seen once. The source material was PBMCs. Receptor source: a man in his forties or fifties in good health and CMV-seropositive. CDR3s leave out the opening cysteine and the closing phenylalanine or tryptophan. The D gene is left open where the match is weak. Expanded clones are given a class, and other clones once, few, many or no size at all.

13 | . | TRBD2 | TRBJ2-7 | TRBV6-6 | ASSSTSGRVGEQY
13 | . | TRBD2 | TRBJ2-7 | TRBV28 | ASSLVAGGPYEQY
14 | . | . | TRBJ2-1 | TRBV11-3 | ASSLGGQGPHNEQF
12 | . | TRBD1 | TRBJ2-5 | TRBV7-7 | ASSRGQGGETQY
16 | . | . | TRBJ2-6 | TRBV7-9 | ASTASGDPLSGANVLT
13 | . | TRBD1 | TRBJ1-2 | TRBV2 | ASSATWTGRGGYT
12 | . | . | TRBJ1-5 | TRBV30 | AWSRGYGNQPQH
13 | . | . | TRBJ1-4 | TRBV30 | AWSPQDATNEKLF
13 | few | . | TRBJ2-1 | TRBV5-1 | ASSFDSAGLNEQF
12 | few | . | TRBJ1-2 | TRBV4-3 | ASSQEGGSAGYT
12 | . | TRBD1 | TRBJ1-1 | TRBV10-3 | AIRLDRENTEAF
10 | . | TRBD2 | TRBJ2-1 | TRBV11-2 | ASSTLAAEQF
14 | . | TRBD2 | TRBJ2-1 | TRBV14 | ASSPLLGGEYNEQF
13 | . | . | TRBJ2-5 | TRBV7-6 | ASSIYRDYQETQY
12 | . | TRBD1 | TRBJ2-1 | TRBV6-1 | ASRRDRGLYEQF
14 | . | . | TRBJ2-1 | TRBV6-4 | ASSDYLGATVGEQF
14 | few | . | TRBJ2-2 | TRBV10-3 | ASSYSGQGNTGELF
16 | . | TRBD1 | TRBJ1-5 | TRBV7-3 | ASSDPPPGQGAEQPQH
16 | . | . | TRBJ1-2 | TRBV5-6 | ASSLARGQKIPFYGYT
12 | few | TRBD1 | TRBJ2-7 | TRBV2 | ASRRTGDSYEQY
13 | . | . | TRBJ1-1 | TRBV11-2 | ASSLEGGRGTEAF
13 | . | TRBD2 | TRBJ2-3 | TRBV7-8 | ASSQTSGSTDTQY
12 | . | TRBD2 | TRBJ2-7 | TRBV7-9 | ASGGTSGIWEQY
10 | once | . | TRBJ2-5 | TRBV7-7 | ATGQGLETQY
9 | . | . | TRBJ1-1 | TRBV30 | AWFRNTEAF
11 | . | . | TRBJ2-1 | TRBV9 | ASSVGGAVEQF
15 | once | . | TRBJ2-1 | TRBV19 | ASSIGFRRRDKDEQF
12 | . | . | TRBJ1-2 | TRBV4-3 | ASSQERYRDGYT
13 | . | . | TRBJ2-5 | TRBV11-3 | ASSLGQARQETQY
14 | . | TRBD1 | TRBJ1-5 | TRBV5-8 | ASRVGTGLDNQPQH
15 | once | TRBD1 | TRBJ2-3 | TRBV29-1 | SVEVTRGHVRTDTQY
12 | . | . | TRBJ2-7 | TRBV16 | ASSQFFGSGEQY
14 | . | TRBD1 | TRBJ2-7 | TRBV6-1 | ASSEDNRGLTYEQY
13 | once | . | TRBJ2-3 | TRBV7-2 | ASSPEYLRTDTQY
14 | . | TRBD2 | TRBJ2-6 | TRBV10-1 | ASRWEGRGGANVLT
13 | . | TRBD2 | TRBJ2-2 | TRBV7-6 | ASSLGAGGTGELF
11 | . | TRBD2 | TRBJ2-7 | TRBV7-8 | ASSRDYTYEQY
10 | . | . | TRBJ2-3 | TRBV19 | ASRTGTDTQY